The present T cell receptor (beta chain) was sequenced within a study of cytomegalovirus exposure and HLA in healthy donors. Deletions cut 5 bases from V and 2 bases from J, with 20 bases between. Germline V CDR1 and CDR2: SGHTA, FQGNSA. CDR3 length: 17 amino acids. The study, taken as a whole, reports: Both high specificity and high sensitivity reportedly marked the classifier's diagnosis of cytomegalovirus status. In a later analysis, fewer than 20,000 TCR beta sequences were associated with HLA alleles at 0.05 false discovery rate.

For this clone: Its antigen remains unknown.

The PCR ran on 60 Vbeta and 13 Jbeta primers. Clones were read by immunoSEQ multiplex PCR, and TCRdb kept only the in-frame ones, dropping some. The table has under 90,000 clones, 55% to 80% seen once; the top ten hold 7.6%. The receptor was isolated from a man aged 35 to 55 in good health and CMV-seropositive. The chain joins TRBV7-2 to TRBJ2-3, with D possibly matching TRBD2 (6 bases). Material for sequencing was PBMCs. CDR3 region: CASSPLGFGGDTDTQYF. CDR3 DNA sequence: TGTGCCAGCAGCCCGCTGGGCTTCGGGGGTGACACAGATACGCAGTATTTT.